This TCR beta chain was recorded in a study of cytomegalovirus exposure and HLA in healthy donors. Study-wide results and limits: Rarity characterized most TCR sequences, yet some public TCRs appeared in many donors. The study labeled fewer than 200 TCR beta chains cytomegalovirus-associated.

Concerning this clone: Its specificity is unknown.

CDR1 SGHNT and CDR2 YYREEE come from the germline V gene (reference sequence). The CDR3 totals 12 residues. Between the trimmed V and J ends, which lost 10 bases and 5 bases, there was a span of 13 bases. The repertoire was sequenced with immunoSEQ multiplex PCR; TCRdb's copy has only in-frame clones and lacks some. The table lists about 130,000 clones, 70% to 85% of them singletons. The sequenced sample consisted of PBMCs. The chain has TRBV5-4 and TRBJ1-5, with a weak D call TRBD1 (5 bases). The origin of this receptor is a man aged 25-45 years in good health and CMV-seropositive. The CDR3 DNA is TGTGCCCTGGGGGGGGTCGATCAGCCCCAGCATTTT. Its translation: CALGGVDQPQHF. The whole variable domain, remainder taken from reference TRBV5-4 and TRBJ1-5, is ETGVTQSPTHLIKTRGQQVTLRCSSQSGHNTVSWYQQALGQGPQFIFQYYREEENGRGNFPPRFSGLQFPNYSSELNVNALELDDSALYLCALGGVDQPQHFGDGTRLSIL.